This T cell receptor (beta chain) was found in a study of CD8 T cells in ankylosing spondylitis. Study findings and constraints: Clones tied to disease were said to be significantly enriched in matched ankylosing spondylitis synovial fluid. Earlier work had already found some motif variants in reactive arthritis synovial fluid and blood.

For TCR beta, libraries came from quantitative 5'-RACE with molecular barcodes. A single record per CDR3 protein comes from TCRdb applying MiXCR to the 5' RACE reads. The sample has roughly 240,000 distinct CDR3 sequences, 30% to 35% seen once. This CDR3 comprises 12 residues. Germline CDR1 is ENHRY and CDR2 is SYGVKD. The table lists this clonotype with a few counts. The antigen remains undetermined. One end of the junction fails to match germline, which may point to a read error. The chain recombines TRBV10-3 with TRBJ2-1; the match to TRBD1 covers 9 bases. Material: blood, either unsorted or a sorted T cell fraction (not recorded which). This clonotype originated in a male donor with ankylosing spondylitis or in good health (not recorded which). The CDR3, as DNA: TGTGCCATCAGTGGATACCGGGACAGGGCGCTCTTC. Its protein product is CAISGYRDRALF.